The sequence of this TCR beta chain was determined in a study of OX40 agonist ivuxolimab in advanced cancers. Overall study context: Patients in dose escalation had liver, melanoma, kidney or head and neck cancers.

This table comes from immunoSEQ multiplex PCR, and its TCRdb copy is limited to in-frame clones, with some not included. The table records 45,000 to 65,000 clones, about nine tenths of them present only once. In the case of this clone: Antigen specificity is unknown.

V lost 0 bases, J lost 10 bases, and 9 bases lay in between. This CDR3 has 13 residues. The germline gives CDR1 LNHDA, CDR2 SQIVND (reference sequence). Broader study findings: Researchers report that CD8+ T cells had, on average, more expanded clones than CD4+. Specificity for antigen went undetermined in the expanded peripheral T cells.

The source is an adult with an advanced solid tumor such as melanoma, head and neck, liver or kidney cancer. This chain connects TRBV19 to TRBJ1-4; D is ambiguous. Sequencing used CD4+ or CD8+ T cells sorted from blood, obtained in a trial of the OX40 agonist ivuxolimab. CDR3: CASSIEGQGKLFF. The CDR3 DNA reads TGTGCCAGTAGTATAGAAGGGCAAGGAAAACTGTTTTTT.